These 25 T cell receptor beta chains came from one sample sequenced in a study of T cells in Graves' hyperthyroidism and ophthalmopathy. The CDR3 regions of TCR beta were amplified from RNA transcripts. First-round RT-PCR with HTBI primers amplified the TCR CDR3 region. TCRdb reprocessed the multiplex PCR reads with MiXCR, giving one entry per CDR3 protein. Of a few hundred thousand distinct CDR3 sequences in the sample, roughly 13% are singletons; the top ten hold 5.3%. The material sequenced was blood. Receptors were obtained from a woman between 18 and 29 years old with Graves' hyperthyroidism.

This clonotype was detected many times. The gene calls are TRBV3-1 and TRBJ2-5; the D is unclear. V dropped 6 bases and J dropped 4 bases, with 15 bases sitting between them. The CDR3 is 14 amino acids. The V gene's germline CDR1 is LGHDT and CDR2 YNNKEL (reference sequence). This CDR3 is CASSRGGGAETQYF. In nucleotides, the CDR3 is TGTGCCAGCAGTCGAGGCGGCGGCGCAGAGACCCAGTACTTC.

This clonotype was observed at least ten times. The V call is TRBV11-2, the J call TRBJ1-4; tentatively, D is TRBD1 (5 bases). V was pared by 0 bases and J by 7 bases, with 9 bases between. The CDR3 has 14 amino acids. The germline V gene has CDR1 SGHAT and CDR2 FQNNGV. CDR3 coding DNA: TGTGCCAGCAGCTTAGAGGGTCAGGGTGAAAAACTGTTTTTT. Its translation is CASSLEGQGEKLFF.

The V and J genes are TRBV12-3 or TRBV12-4 and TRBJ2-5; D gene unclear. This CDR3 has 12 amino acids. V gave up 5 bases and J gave up 3 bases, with 7 bases separating them. The CDR3 spells CASSRGEETQYF. Written as DNA, the CDR3 is TGTGCCAGCAGTCGCGGCGAAGAGACCCAGTACTTC.

This clonotype has a count of ten or more. V and J are TRBV20-1 and TRBJ2-7; 7 bases are shared with TRBD2. Germline-derived CDR1 and CDR2 are DFQATT and SNEGSKA (reference sequence). After removal of 0 bases from V and 2 bases from J, the junction contained 4 bases not matched to a gene. The CDR3 length is 14 residues. This chain's CDR3 is CSARDAGVTYEQYF. The CDR3 DNA reads as TGCAGTGCTAGAGATGCGGGAGTGACCTACGAGCAGTACTTC.

The genes are TRBV10-3 and TRBJ2-7; D call uncertain. Trimming shortened V by 2 bases and J by 0 bases, and 8 bases separated the two germline ends. From germline, CDR1 is ENHRY and CDR2 SYGVKD. This CDR3 is built from 14 residues. For the CDR3, the DNA is TGTGCCATCAGTGAGGGACCCGACTCCTACGAGCAGTACTTC. Translating gives CAISEGPDSYEQYF.

This clonotype was seen repeatedly, ten times or more. The gene calls are TRBV6-1 and TRBJ1-6; D is undetermined. Germline lookup yields CDR1 MNHNS and CDR2 SASEGT. Trimming pared 2 bases from V and 0 bases from J, leaving 11 bases between. The CDR3 runs 17 residues. The CDR3 sequence: CASSEYVGSSYNSPLHF. The CDR3 nucleotides are TGTGCCAGCAGTGAATATGTCGGAAGCTCCTATAATTCACCCCTCCACTTT.

This clonotype was picked up a small number of times. The chain combines TRBV2 with TRBJ1-4; unclear D gene. The CDR3 contains 11 residues. Germline lookup yields CDR1 SNHLY and CDR2 FYNNEI. The ends were cut back, 2 bases at V and 7 bases at J, with 2 bases in the middle. The CDR3 DNA follows: TGTGCCAGCAGTGAATCTGAAAAACTGTTTTTT. Protein: CASSESEKLFF.

The sample holds many counts of this clonotype. The chain is built from TRBV28 and TRBJ2-1, with D uncertain. Trimming shortened V by 6 bases and J by 0 bases, and 9 bases separated the two germline ends. The CDR3 has 14 amino acids. Germline CDR1 MDHEN, CDR2 SYDVKM. The CDR3, as DNA: TGTGCCAGCAGGGTAGCCAGCTCCTACAATGAGCAGTTCTTC. This sequence encodes CASRVASSYNEQFF.

This clonotype has a count of ten or more. The chain couples TRBV12-3 or TRBV12-4 to TRBJ1-3; D unresolved. CDR3 length: 15 amino acids. V lost 0 bases and J lost 2, with 8 bases in between. The CDR3 DNA is TGTGCCAGCAGTTTAGCGGGCCACACTGGAAACACCATATATTTT. As protein: CASSLAGHTGNTIYF.

J is TRBJ2-7 and V is TRBV24-1, with 16 positions matching TRBD2. This CDR3 region has 19 residues. V dropped 3 bases and J dropped 1; count of bases not matched to a gene: 8. Looked up from germline, CDR1 is KGHDR and CDR2 is SFDVKD. The CDR3 bases are TGTGCCACCAGTGATCCGGGACTAGCGGGAGGGCCCAATTCCTACGAGCAGTACTTC. Its translation: CATSDPGLAGGPNSYEQYF.

The rearrangement uses TRBV28 and TRBJ2-3; 13 positions match TRBD2. Losses at the gene ends were 5 bases for V and 2 bases for J; bases not matched to a gene: 10. The length of the CDR3 is 18 residues. The germline gives CDR1 MDHEN, CDR2 SYDVKM. Here the CDR3 reads CASSPLTSGGPFTDTQYF. CDR3 DNA: TGTGCCAGCAGTCCTCTGACTAGCGGGGGGCCCTTCACAGATACGCAGTATTTT. Complete variable domain (other parts from reference TRBV28 and TRBJ2-3): DVKVTQSSRYLVKRTGEKVFLECVQDMDHENMFWYRQDPGLGLRLIYFSYDVKMKEKGDIPEGYSVSREKKERFSLILESASTNQTSMYLCASSPLTSGGPFTDTQYFGPGTRLTVL.

This clonotype was recorded at least ten times. The chain couples TRBV6-2 or TRBV6-3 to TRBJ1-2; possibly TRBD1 for D (5 bases). Trimming shortened V by 6 bases and J by 5 bases, and 13 bases separated the two germline ends. Germline CDR1 reads MNHEY; CDR2 reads SVGEGT. The CDR3 sequence is 13 residues long. Here the CDR3 reads CASSRGTQYGYTF. Here the CDR3 DNA reads TGTGCCAGCAGCCGCGGGACTCAATATGGCTACACCTTC.

The rearrangement joins TRBV7-9 to TRBJ2-6, with TRBD2 matching over 11 bases. CDR1 SEHNR and CDR2 FQNEAQ come from the germline V gene (reference sequence). V shed 4 bases and J 0 bases; nucleotides not matched to a gene: 5. The CDR3 is 18 amino acids. The CDR3 coding sequence is TGTGCCAGCAGCTCGTTTAGCGGGAGGGTCTCTGGGGCCAACGTCCTGACTTTC. It specifies CASSSFSGRVSGANVLTF.

The chain has TRBV5-8 and TRBJ1-2, with TRBD1 matching 8 bases. Germline CDR1 SGHTS, CDR2 YDEGEE. The CDR3 spans 14 residues. Trimming cost V 2 bases and J 8 bases; bases outside gene matches: 8. The CDR3 region has the DNA TGTGCCAGCAGCTTTTCGACAGGGGCCCCCGGCTACACCTTC. Its translation: CASSFSTGAPGYTF.

The chain employs TRBV2 and TRBJ2-1; TRBD2 aligns across 10 bases. V shed 7 bases, J shed 8 bases, and the junction held 5 bases outside the gene matches. The CDR3 spans 13 residues. Germline-derived CDR1 and CDR2 are SNHLY and FYNNEI. The CDR3: CASTASGSDEQFF. The CDR3 nucleotides are TGTGCCAGCACCGCTAGCGGGAGTGATGAGCAGTTCTTC.

V gene TRBV5-5 combines with J gene TRBJ1-3, with D unclear. Between the trimmed V and J ends, which lost 0 bases and 0 bases, there was a span of 10 bases. Germline V gives CDR1 SGHKS, CDR2 YYEKEE (reference sequence). CDR3 size: 16 residues. The CDR3 here is CASSLVLGSSGNTIYF. CDR3 in DNA: TGTGCCAGCAGCTTGGTTTTAGGATCCTCTGGAAACACCATATATTTT.

This clonotype was seen only a few times. This chain links TRBV9 with TRBJ2-7; 11 nucleotides line up with TRBD2. Germline V gives CDR1 SGDLS, CDR2 YYNGEE. The CDR3 spans 16 residues. V was clipped by 3 bases and J by 5 bases; unmatched bases: 10. CDR3 sequence: CASSGPWLAGGHEQYF. CDR3 DNA sequence: TGTGCCAGCAGCGGCCCCTGGCTAGCGGGAGGTCACGAGCAGTACTTC.

This clonotype was recorded many times. The chain links TRBV5-1 to TRBJ2-3, with 7 bases identical to TRBD2. The ends lost 5 bases at V and 1 base at J; junction bases unmatched: 22. Germline V gene sequence: CDR1 SGHRS, CDR2 YFSETQ. The CDR3 contains 20 residues. Written as DNA, the CDR3 is TGCGCCAGCAGTAAGGGGACGTTGCGGGAGAGTCATATTCGCACAGATACGCAGTATTTT. Residues: CASSKGTLRESHIRTDTQYF.

In its sample, this clonotype was seen once. This chain links TRBV19 with TRBJ1-5, with D perhaps matching TRBD1 (5 bases). This CDR3 is built from 12 residues. V shed 7 bases and J shed 6 bases, with 10 bases lying between them. Looked up from germline, CDR1 is LNHDA and CDR2 is SQIVND (reference sequence). The CDR3 bases are TGTGCCAGTAATTTGGGGGTTCAGCCCCAGCATTTT. Its translation: CASNLGVQPQHF. The full variable domain, with the rest looked up from reference TRBV19 and TRBJ1-5, is DGGITQSPKYLFRKEGQNVTLSCEQNLNHDAMYWYRQDPGQGLRLIYYSQIVNDFQKGDIAEGYSVSREKKESFPLTVTSAQKNPTAFYLCASNLGVQPQHFGDGTRLSIL.

This clonotype was counted ten times or more. V gene TRBV3-1 combines with J gene TRBJ2-1, with TRBD2 matching over 10 bases. Germline CDR1 reads LGHDT; CDR2 reads YNNKEL (reference sequence). J was trimmed by 5 bases and V by 7 bases; bases with no gene match: 8. The CDR3 spans 15 residues. CDR3 bases: TGTGCCAGCAACCAGCGGGAGGGCCGTCACAATGAGCAGTTCTTC. Translated: CASNQREGRHNEQFF.

In this sample, this clonotype turned up many times. This chain uses TRBV30 with TRBJ2-2, with 8 positions matching TRBD1. Germline V gene data show CDR1 as GTSNPN and CDR2 as SVGIG (reference sequence). V lost 1 base to trimming and J lost 4 bases; unmatched junction nucleotides: 8. The CDR3 is 16 residues long. CDR3 region: CAWSARQGTGTGELFF. CDR3 nucleotides: TGTGCCTGGAGTGCCCGACAGGGGACGGGCACCGGGGAGCTGTTTTTT.

Note on this clonotype: This may stem from a read error, because a much larger clone lies one nucleotide away. V and J are TRBV7-9 and TRBJ2-1; 9 bases align to TRBD2. The V gene's germline CDR1 is SEHNR and CDR2 FQNEAQ (reference sequence). V was pared by 4 bases and J by 4 bases, with 14 bases of the junction left unmatched. This CDR3 comprises 18 residues. The CDR3 DNA reads TGTGCCAGCAGCTCGCCCCCCTTAGCGGGAGTCGATTACAATGAGCAGTTCTTC. Translated: CASSSPPLAGVDYNEQFF.

This chain links TRBV13 with TRBJ1-3, with D tentatively TRBD1 (6 bases). This CDR3 contains 14 residues. Trimming took 6 bases from V and 4 from J, leaving 13 bases between them. The germline CDR1 and CDR2 sequences are PRHDT and FYEKMQ (reference sequence). In DNA form, the CDR3 reads TGTGCCAGCAGTCCGCGACAGGAAGGAAACACCATATATTTT. Protein: CASSPRQEGNTIYF. Full variable domain (rest looked up from reference TRBV13 and TRBJ1-3): AAGVIQSPRHLIKEKRETATLKCYPIPRHDTVYWYQQGPGQDPQFLISFYEKMQSDKGSIPDRFSAQQFSDYHSELNMSSLELGDSALYFCASSPRQEGNTIYFGEGSWLTVV.

At least ten counts were recorded for this clonotype. The CDR3 protein is CASSAPRLAGGVEQFF. Here the CDR3 DNA reads TGTGCCAGCAGCGCCCCGCGGCTAGCGGGAGGGGTTGAGCAGTTCTTC. V is TRBV28 and J is TRBJ2-1; TRBD2 agrees at 12 bases. CDR1 and CDR2 (germline): MDHEN, SYDVKM. J was trimmed by 9 bases and V by 6 bases; bases with no gene match: 12. The CDR3 extends over 16 amino acids.

The sample holds a few counts of this clonotype. One junction end disagrees with the germline gene, perhaps due to a read error. The V and J genes are TRBV11-2 and TRBJ2-7, with D possibly matching TRBD2 (5 bases). This CDR3 is 12 amino acids long. Germline CDR1 reads SGHAT; CDR2 reads FQNNGV. As DNA, the CDR3 is TGTGCCAGCAGCTTAGTAGGAGGAGAGCAGCACTTC. This encodes CASSLVGGEQHF.